This entry describes one T cell receptor beta chain. Naive CD8 populations comprised CD45RO-negative cells positively selected for CCR7, excluding terminally differentiated effector memory CD45RA+ cells. Repertoires were generated with immunoSEQ multiplex PCR, while TCRdb's copy carries only in-frame clones and drops some. There are around 1.9 million clones in the sample; 80% to 95% occur only once, and over 1.5% lies in the top ten. This entry belongs to a study of shared clonotypes between healthy human individuals. Study-wide background: Participating donors consisted of two women and a few men aged 18 to 49.

This CDR3 contains 14 residues. Germline trimming cut 4 bases from V and 5 bases from J; bases unmatched to any gene: 7. The germline CDR1 and CDR2 sequences are SEHNR and FQNEAQ (reference sequence). This chain connects TRBV7-9 to TRBJ2-7; the match to TRBD2 covers 8 bases. Sequenced: naive CD8+ T cells from PBMCs. This receptor was obtained from a man aged 18 to 30 in good health. Some clones in this sample may be carry-over from other donors' samples. The CDR3 nucleotides read TGTGCCAGCAGCTATACCGGGACTAGACACGAGCAGTACTTC. Amino acid sequence: CASSYTGTRHEQYF.